These T cell receptor beta chains were read from a single sample in a study of patients and donors after allogeneic stem cell transplantation. TCRdb processed the RT-PCR reads anew with MiXCR; each CDR3 protein has one entry. The sample lists about 960,000 distinct CDR3 sequences, roughly 18% occurring once. Sequences were obtained from blood, either unsorted or a sorted T cell fraction (not recorded which). All receptors come from a human donor who was either an allogeneic HSCT recipient or a stem cell or donor lymphocyte infusion donor (not recorded which). It is not recorded whose cells these are; they may come from a transplant donor. The CDR3 runs from the conserved cysteine through the conserved F or W. The D gene is left open where the match is weak.

v_gene: TRBV12-5; d_gene: TRBD1; CDR3aa: CASGLAGQYDSPLHF
v_gene: TRBV5-6; d_gene: TRBD1; CDR3aa: CASSLPTGPSTEAFF
v_gene: TRBV7-6; d_gene: TRBD2; CDR3aa: CASGNSGVLSYEQYF
v_gene: TRBV7-2; d_gene: NA; CDR3aa: CASSRARYEQYF
v_gene: TRBV6-5; d_gene: NA; CDR3aa: CASRRNEKLFF
v_gene: TRBV12-3/TRBV12-4; d_gene: TRBD1; CDR3aa: CASSFRQGANEQFF
v_gene: TRBV7-2; d_gene: NA; CDR3aa: CASSPRGGSQPQHF
v_gene: TRBV12-3/TRBV12-4; d_gene: TRBD1; CDR3aa: CASSTTGGGQPQHF
v_gene: TRBV12-3/TRBV12-4; d_gene: NA; CDR3aa: CASRRSAAGANVLTF
v_gene: TRBV4-2; d_gene: NA; CDR3aa: CASSPPFQEEKLFF
v_gene: TRBV4-3; d_gene: NA; CDR3aa: CASSQGGSGNTEAFF
v_gene: TRBV20-1; d_gene: NA; CDR3aa: CSARGGLVTEAFF
v_gene: TRBV5-1; d_gene: NA; CDR3aa: CASSLTPWADTQYF
v_gene: TRBV30; d_gene: NA; CDR3aa: CAWSVLGPSNTEAFF
v_gene: TRBV12-3/TRBV12-4; d_gene: NA; CDR3aa: CASSFSLSGNTIYF
v_gene: TRBV29-1; d_gene: NA; CDR3aa: CSVEGRPGEEQYF
v_gene: TRBV5-1; d_gene: TRBD2; CDR3aa: CASSWGGNEQFF
v_gene: TRBV7-8; d_gene: NA; CDR3aa: CASSSGTQAGGNQPQHF
v_gene: TRBV14; d_gene: NA; CDR3aa: CASSQDRVTQFF
v_gene: TRBV7-9; d_gene: NA; CDR3aa: CASTQRGRGSGGYTF
v_gene: TRBV4-3; d_gene: NA; CDR3aa: CASSQDSGSGDFQETQYF
v_gene: TRBV20-1; d_gene: TRBD1; CDR3aa: CSASRQGVGNTEAFF
v_gene: TRBV27; d_gene: TRBD2; CDR3aa: CASSSGLAGGDETQYF
v_gene: TRBV5-4; d_gene: NA; CDR3aa: CASSLDYRAGQYF
v_gene: TRBV12-3/TRBV12-4; d_gene: NA; CDR3aa: CASSLDGPGGANEQFF
v_gene: TRBV20-1; d_gene: NA; CDR3aa: CSARDRRANPYEQYF
v_gene: TRBV3-1; d_gene: TRBD1; CDR3aa: CASSLVGQGSDEQYF
v_gene: TRBV2; d_gene: TRBD2; CDR3aa: CASTLPGASGLAKNIQYF